The clone carrying this TCR beta chain was observed at least ten times. Its antigen is not known. This entry is derived from a study of T cells in Graves' hyperthyroidism and ophthalmopathy. Study as a whole: Before treatment of any kind, peripheral blood was taken at initial diagnosis. Study observations and caveats: Blood also held most thyroid clonotypes expanded beyond 0.001.

The CDR3 runs to 14 residues. Germline trimming cut 7 bases from V and 5 bases from J; bases unmatched to any gene: 6. Germline V gene data show CDR1 as SGHAT and CDR2 as FQNNGV. RNA transcripts provided the source from which TCR beta CDR3 regions were amplified. An initial round of RT-PCR targeting the TCR CDR3 relied on the HTBI primer set. One entry per CDR3 protein, called by TCRdb with MiXCR from the multiplex PCR reads. The sample yields 460,000 or so distinct CDR3 sequences, about an eighth seen once. The study defined stable Graves' hyperthyroidism as no ophthalmopathy progression within 18 months.

The chain employs TRBV11-2 and TRBJ2-7; 12 nucleotides agree with TRBD2. This sequence originates from a woman aged 18-30 years with Graves' hyperthyroidism. Sequenced sample: blood. This CDR3 reads CASNLAGGLNEQYV. The CDR3 DNA reads as TGTGCCAGCAACCTAGCGGGAGGGTTGAACGAGCAGTACGTC.